This T cell receptor (beta chain) was profiled in a study of T-cell memory formation after mild COVID-19 (TCRdb year 2021). Looking at the study overall: TCR sequence clusters from the two donors were largely donor specific. Longitudinal TCRalpha and TCRbeta repertoire sequencing tracked T-cell clones expanding and contracting after mild COVID-19 in two donors. The cohort was made up of two young adult volunteers, one female and one male, who were previously healthy. The full study reports these points: Some responding clones were detected in pre-infection memory, which suggested that pre-existing cross-reactive memory T cells had joined the SARS-CoV-2 response. Clones that contracted from day 15 to 85 showed balanced CD4/CD8 phenotypes, whereas a second wave of clones that expanded from day 15 to 37 leaned towards CD4+. Whether the second-wave clones peaking on day 37 were SARS-CoV-2 specific was not confirmed. Only a couple of mild cases were covered by the study, and larger cohorts that include severe cases with pre-infection samples were considered necessary. Contracting CD4+ clones were located mainly in the CM and EM memory subsets, whereas CD8+ clones were found to be enriched in EMRA.

Worth noting for this clonotype: Its antigen is not yet known. Base qualities are missing; no much larger clone stands one base away.

Ficoll-Paque density gradient centrifugation was used to isolate PBMCs. Inclusive of the bounding cysteine and phenylalanine, the CDR3 is 16 residues long. Here the CDR3 DNA is all that survives: 48 bases in frame from base 1. Deletion took 2 bases off V and 7 bases off J, with a span of 21 bases between the germline ends. CDR1 and CDR2 are read off the germline V gene (reference sequence) as SGHKS and YYEKEE. Data came from an Illumina NovaSeq 6000. TCRalpha and TCRbeta cDNA libraries were built by 5'RACE with constant-segment primers, adding sample barcodes and unique molecular identifiers. Trizol reagent was used to extract RNA from every sample. Libraries were amplified in two PCR steps, with a second sample barcode and Illumina TruSeq adapters added in the second step. The libraries were sequenced on an Illumina NovaSeq using 2 x 150 bp paired-end reads. Per the source publication's procedure: With migec v1.2.7, reads were demultiplexed and then collapsed into UMI-guided consensus sequences. Using mixcr v2.1.11, UMI consensuses were aligned to TRA and TRB V and J templates and then assembled into clonotypes. Expanded or contracted clonotypes were those called significant by both edgeR and NoisET, with noise models trained on biological replicates. For edgeR calls, the thresholds were a false discovery rate-adjusted p below 0.01 and a log2 fold-change of 1. As an exploratory analysis of dynamics, PCA with hierarchical clustering was applied to max-normalized trajectories of the 1000 most abundant clonotypes. Separately sequenced CD4+ and CD8+ repertoires were used to assign the CD4 or CD8 phenotype of responding clones. TCRdb reanalyzed the raw reads on its own, using fastp at Q25 for trimming and MiXCR for clone calling, and kept in-frame beta chains. CDR3 protein duplicates are merged, each entry listing the most common genes and DNA. TCRdb, rather than the study authors, made the V and J calls. Across this sample there are about 270,000 distinct CDR3 sequences, with around 15% seen only once. The ten most abundant clones make up 20% to 25% of the sample.

Sequenced input: PBMCs or a T cell subset sorted from them (not recorded which). The chain joins TRBV5-5 to TRBJ1-2, with a weak D call of TRBD1 (6 bases match). The source of this sequence is a man aged 18 to 29 who had mild COVID-19 (a few samples of this study predate the infection). The sample titles of this study are shuffled in the database, so cell type and time point are left out; the donor was told from shared clones. CDR3 loop: CASSFQQGRDGRGYTF. The DNA sequence follows: TGTGCCAGCAGCTTCCAACAGGGACGGGACGGACGTGGCTACACCTTC.